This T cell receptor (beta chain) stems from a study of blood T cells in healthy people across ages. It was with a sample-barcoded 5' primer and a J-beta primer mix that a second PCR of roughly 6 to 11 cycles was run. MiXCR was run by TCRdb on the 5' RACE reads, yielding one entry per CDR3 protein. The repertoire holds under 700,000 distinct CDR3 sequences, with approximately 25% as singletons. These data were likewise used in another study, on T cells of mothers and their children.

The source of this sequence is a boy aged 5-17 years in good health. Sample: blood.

For the CDR3, the DNA is TGTGCCAGCAGCCAGTATGGACGGCTCAATGAGCAGTTCTTC. It is translated as CASSQYGRLNEQFF. The chain has TRBV28 and TRBJ2-5; D is ambiguous. The closer fit of TRBJ2-1 to the DNA end suggests the J call may be wrong. CDR1 and CDR2 (germline): MDHEN, SYDVKM. The CDR3 has 14 amino acids.